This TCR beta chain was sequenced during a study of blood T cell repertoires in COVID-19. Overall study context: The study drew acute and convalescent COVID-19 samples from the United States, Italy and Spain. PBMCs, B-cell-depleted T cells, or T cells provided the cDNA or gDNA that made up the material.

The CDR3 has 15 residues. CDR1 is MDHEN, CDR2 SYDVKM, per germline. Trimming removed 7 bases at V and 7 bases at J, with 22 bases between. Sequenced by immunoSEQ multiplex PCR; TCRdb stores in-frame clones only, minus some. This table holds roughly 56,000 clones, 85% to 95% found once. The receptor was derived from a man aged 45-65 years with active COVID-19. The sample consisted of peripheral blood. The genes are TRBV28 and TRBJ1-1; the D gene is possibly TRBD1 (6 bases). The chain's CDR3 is CASTTPGGPQGEAFF. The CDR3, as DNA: TGTGCCAGCACCACCCCCGGGGGGCCTCAAGGTGAAGCTTTCTTT.